The rows below give T cell receptor beta chains drawn from one sample of a study of T cell responses to AZD1222 COVID-19 vaccine. The data were produced by immunoSEQ multiplex PCR, yet TCRdb's version contains in-frame clones alone and is incomplete. This table holds approximately 120,000 clones, around 92% found once. The sequences come from peripheral blood, collected on day 0 of AZD1222 vaccination. These receptors were taken from an adult in good health. The conserved cysteine and the conserved F or W are not part of the CDR3 here.

>TRBV27
ASSSWGGGKEKLF
>TRBV28
ASSLPGTGSDTQY
>TRBV6-6
ASSYPGVNQPQH
>TRBV7-8
ASSLESSGIGGELF
>TRBV27
ASSPGGSLPDTQY
>TRBV4-1
ASSAHRVGNEQF
>TRBV2
ASSSLTSVIYEQY
>TRBV5-1
ASSLAQETQY
>TRBV7-3
ASSLSSASLYEQY
>TRBV6-1
ASSESWTGTGF
>TRBV6-5
ASKPLGSSYEQY
>TRBV5-4
ASSFELGVAGGTYEQY
>TRBV6-2/TRBV6-3
ASSPHRGRSNQPQH
>TRBV27
ASSSYWGQPQH
>TRBV12-3/TRBV12-4
ASSRSGANVLT
>TRBV7-7
ASSLASLGTGIQTQY
>TRBV19
ASSSRGFGYT
>TRBV21-1
ASSCGTGGILRGDEQF
>TRBV19
ASSMRGSAHSPLH
>TRBV28
ASRAGRDSYNSPLH
>TRBV7-2
ASSLWLAGGQETQY
>TRBV28
ASSPYRQISYEQY
>TRBV20-1
SASRTAKETQY
>TRBV6-5
ASSYQGDQPQH
>TRBV5-5
ASSLVWGNEQF
>TRBV5-5
ASSFWGSVLT
>TRBV19
ASSMIAGGPYEQY
>TRBV3-1/TRBV3-2
ASSQVYGRGTGELF
>TRBV11-2
ASSLFTMKETQY